Described below is a single TCR beta chain sequence and its context. Its antigen is unknown. Germline V lookup: CDR1 SGHVS, CDR2 FQNEAQ. The CDR3 has 13 residues. V lost 5 bases, J lost 4 bases, and 11 bases lay in between. Measured with immunoSEQ multiplex PCR; TCRdb has only the in-frame clones, and not every one. There are 65,000 to 90,000 clones in the sample; 80% occur only once, and over 15% lies in the top ten. These data come from a study of T cells in localized non-small cell lung cancer. Study conclusions and caveats: Greater blood T cell density accompanied longer overall survival. T cell clonality was highest in uninvolved adjacent lung, above tumor. Heterogeneity cannot be ruled out, as sequencing used one tumor region only.

The TCR was taken from a man between 35 and 75 years old with stage II squamous cell lung carcinoma. The input for sequencing was PBMCs, taken before any cancer treatment. This sequence joins TRBV7-8 and TRBJ1-1; the D is unclear. The CDR3 reads CASSLILGTEAFF. The CDR3 DNA reads as TGTGCCAGCAGCCTTATTTTGGGCACTGAAGCTTTCTTT.